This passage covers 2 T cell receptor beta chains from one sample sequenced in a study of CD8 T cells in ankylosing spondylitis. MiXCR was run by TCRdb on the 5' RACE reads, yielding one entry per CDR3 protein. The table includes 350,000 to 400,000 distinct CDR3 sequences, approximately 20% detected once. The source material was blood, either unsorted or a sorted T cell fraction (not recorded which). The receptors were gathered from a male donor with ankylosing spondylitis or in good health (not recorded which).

The CDR3 nucleotides read TGTGCCATCAGGCCCAGGACAGGAGACTCAGGGGAGTACGACTATGGCTACACCTTC. Protein sequence: CAIRPRTGDSGEYDYGYTF. The chain links TRBV10-3 to TRBJ1-2; TRBD1 matches 7 bases. The CDR3 loop spans 19 amino acids. Trimming took 6 bases from V and 3 from J; bases not matched to a gene: 22. CDR1 is ENHRY, CDR2 SYGVKD, per germline.

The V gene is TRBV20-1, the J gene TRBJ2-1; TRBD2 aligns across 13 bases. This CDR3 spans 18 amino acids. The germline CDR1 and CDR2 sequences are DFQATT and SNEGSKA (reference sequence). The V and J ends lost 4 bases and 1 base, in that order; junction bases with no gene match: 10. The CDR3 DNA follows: TGCAGTGCTACGGGACTAGCGGGGCCCCGCATGTCCTACAATGAGCAGTTCTTC. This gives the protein CSATGLAGPRMSYNEQFF.